Described below is a single T cell receptor (beta chain) sequence and its context. The record originates from a study of tumor-infiltrating lymphocytes in oesophageal squamous cell carcinoma. MiXCR, applied by TCRdb to the PCR reads, yields one record per CDR3 protein. The sample carries some 18,000 distinct CDR3 sequences, approximately 39% recorded once. Germline CDR1 SGHKS, CDR2 YYEKEE (reference sequence). The CDR3 covers 16 residues. V lost 0 bases and J lost 3, with 13 bases in between. The origin of this receptor is a female donor with esophageal squamous cell carcinoma. V gene TRBV5-5 combines with J gene TRBJ1-3; perhaps TRBD1 as D (6 bases). Material for sequencing was normal esophageal tissue next to the tumor. The CDR3 protein is CASSLGQGKGGNTIYF. The CDR3 coding sequence is TGTGCCAGCAGCTTGGGGCAGGGGAAGGGTGGAAACACCATATATTTT.